This T cell receptor beta chain was documented in a study of shared clonotypes between healthy human individuals. Naive CD8 cells comprised CD45RO-negative, CCR7-positively selected cells, excluding terminally differentiated effector memory CD45RA+ cells. Measured with immunoSEQ multiplex PCR; TCRdb has only the in-frame clones, and not every one. There are around 2,000,000 clones in the sample; over 85% occur only once, and 1.2% lies in the top ten. The source is a man between 18 and 29 years old in good health. Sequences were obtained from naive CD8+ T cells sorted from blood.

The CDR3 region has the DNA TGTGCCAGCCCGGACAGGGCGGACACCATATATTTT. It specifies CASPDRADTIYF. The chain carries TRBV7-9 and TRBJ1-3, with TRBD1 matching 8 bases. Trimming removed 8 bases from V and 8 bases from J; junction bases left unmatched: 5. Germline V gene lookup returns CDR1 SEHNR and CDR2 FQNEAQ (reference sequence). This CDR3 contains 12 residues.